This T cell receptor beta chain was observed in a study of response to subunit inactivated influenza vaccine. The study, taken as a whole, reports: Authors suggested seasonal influenza vaccinations each recruit few new T cells.

The V gene's germline CDR1 is SGHTA and CDR2 FQGNSA. The ends were cut back, 5 bases at V and 2 bases at J, with 19 bases in the middle. The CDR3 loop spans 16 amino acids. This clonotype was detected a few times. As yet, its antigen is unknown. TCRdb used MiXCR to reprocess the RT-PCR reads, holding one entry per CDR3 protein. Counted here are under 750,000 distinct CDR3 sequences, approximately 10% occurring once; the ten biggest clones make up roughly 10%. Specimen: PBMCs from blood, collected on the day of vaccination. This chain uses TRBV7-2 with TRBJ2-7; tentatively, D is TRBD1 or TRBD2 (5 bases each). The sequence was obtained from a man between 50 and 59 years old who received an inactivated influenza vaccine. CDR3 bases: TGTGCCAGCAGCCCGACGTTTGGGGGTCCCCCCTACGAGCAGTACTTC. Its protein is CASSPTFGGPPYEQYF.